This note documents a single TCR beta chain sequence. The antigen it binds to is not known. No quality values exist for individual bases; no much larger clone is one base distant. Genomic DNA extracted from tumor biopsies or peripheral blood was used for bulk TCRbeta sequencing, with input ranging from about 616 ng to 6,500 ng. Every patient had histologically proven advanced or metastatic basal or squamous cell carcinoma and was a poor candidate for surgical resection. Of the approximately eleven patients in the basal cell carcinoma cohort, roughly 8 underwent bulk tumor TCR sequencing. V and J are trimmed by 3 bases and 0 bases, and the gene matches miss 7 bases of the junction. CDR1 and CDR2 are drawn from the germline V gene: SGDLS, YYNGEE. There are 16 amino acids in the CDR3, from cysteine to phenylalanine inclusive. Just CDR3 DNA is preserved here, 48 bases in frame from base 1. The immunoSEQ platform was used to carry out deep TCRbeta sequencing. The original methods were these. Only productive rearrangements were exported from the immunoSEQ Analyzer for further analysis. T cell phenotypes were assigned to bulk TCRbeta clonotypes by matching the clonotypes to single-cell RNA+TCR-seq clones that had the same TCRbeta sequence. Using bulk TCR sequencing data, clone enrichment in tumor was calculated by dividing a clone's tumor frequency by the same clone's PBMC frequency. GLIPH was used to sort TCRs into specificity groups, which are clusters of distinct TCRs that likely recognize common antigens through shared CDR3 motifs. The table was pulled from immuneACCESS by TCRdb, which kept in-frame rearrangements only. Such tables lose some clones; where checked, under half of the loss comes from unresolved V genes, and the rest has no known cause. D and trimming come from the DNA, and the V and J calls and clone size come from that table. The sample table contains tens of thousands of clones; only one count was recorded for around 85% of them. 8.7% of the sample goes to the ten largest clones.

This record comes from a study of T cells in tumors after PD-1 blockade (dated by TCRdb to between 2018 and 2021). At the level of the whole study: Patients with prior checkpoint blockade, systemic immunosuppressant use, or recent radiotherapy or other anti-cancer therapy within 4 weeks were excluded. Patients received pembrolizumab 200 mg every 3 weeks or cemiplimab 350 mg every 2 weeks. Ongoing daily vismodegib 150 mg was also given to a subset of patients during anti-PD-1 treatment. On average, peripheral blood samples yielded some 40,000 unique clonotypes and around 110,000 TCR templates (range 24,679-257,772). Using site-matched tumors from BCC or SCC patients sampled before and after anti-PD-1 therapy, the study carried out paired single-cell RNA and TCR sequencing. To compare blood and tumor clonotypes, bulk TCR sequencing was performed on approximately ten peripheral blood samples from about five patients. RECIST version 1.1 was the standard used to evaluate clinical response.

Overall results and qualifications from the work: Around 45% of tumor TCR clonotypes were detected in blood, and some novel exhausted tumor clones were observed in pre-treatment blood, which was taken as suggesting peripheral recruitment. The source of novel T cell clones was not identified, and lymphoid organs or rare unexpanded clones within the tumor or the tumor periphery could be included among the possible sources.

This TCR derives from a human donor with advanced basal cell or squamous cell carcinoma (not recorded which). Here the sequenced sample was PBMCs, taken before anti-PD-1 therapy. The rearranged segments are TRBV9 and TRBJ2-7; TRBD2 agrees with 9 junctional bases. The CDR3 region reads CASSASGGLSSYEQYF. The sequence in DNA is TGTGCCAGCAGCGCCAGCGGGGGGCTAAGCTCCTACGAGCAGTACTTC.